The 30 T cell receptor beta chains presented below share a single source sample, sequenced in a study of post-analysis software for immune sequencing data. For these receptors, no antigen is known. The library was made from cDNA and included unique molecular identifiers. From the PCR reads, TCRdb called clonotypes with MiXCR, one entry per CDR3 protein. The repertoire holds about 770,000 distinct CDR3 sequences, with about 43% as singletons. Study-wide results and caveats: Patients had higher frequencies than controls of about five TRBV segments, including TRBV5-6, TRBV5-1 and TRBV20-1.

Sequenced: blood. These receptors were obtained from a girl aged 5-17 years with multiple sclerosis.

This clonotype showed up just a few times. The V and J genes are TRBV12-3 or TRBV12-4 and TRBJ1-6; 7 bases are shared with TRBD1. This CDR3 has 16 amino acids. Germline trimming cut 5 bases from V and 10 bases from J; bases unmatched to any gene: 14. CDR3 in amino acids: CASSRSRGMVGSPLHF. As DNA, the CDR3 is TGTGCCAGCAGTCGGAGCAGGGGGATGGTAGGATCACCCCTCCACTTT.

For this clonotype: With a much larger clone just one base away, this may be a read error. The chain couples TRBV20-1 to TRBJ2-7; 12 nucleotides match TRBD2. The DNA matches TRBJ2-1 better at its end, which makes the J call doubtful. Germline CDR1 DFQATT, CDR2 SNEGSKA (reference sequence). This CDR3 contains 15 residues. CDR3 in DNA: TGCAGTGCTAGAGATGTACTAGCGGGAGGATACGAGCAGTTCTTC. It encodes CSARDVLAGGYEQFF.

This clonotype was recorded once. The chain uses TRBV5-1 and TRBJ1-1; possibly TRBD1 for D (6 bases). Germline CDR1 reads SGHRS; CDR2 reads YFSETQ. The CDR3 runs 14 residues. Trimming left V 1 base short and J 8 bases short, with 15 bases between. The CDR3 region is CASSLSGAPREAFF. CDR3 nucleotide sequence: TGCGCCAGCAGCTTGTCAGGGGCCCCGAGGGAAGCTTTCTTT.

The chain links TRBV9 to TRBJ2-2; D is ambiguous. V was cut by 2 bases and J by 0 bases, with 14 bases left in between. Germline CDR1 is SGDLS and CDR2 is YYNGEE. The CDR3 loop spans 17 amino acids. CDR3 region: CASSVRPGRPNTGELFF. The CDR3 DNA reads TGTGCCAGCAGCGTCCGCCCCGGCAGGCCGAACACCGGGGAGCTGTTTTTT.

V and J are TRBV29-1 and TRBJ2-1; D assignment may be TRBD1 or TRBD2 (5 bases each). The germline V and J ends were trimmed by 2 bases and 0 bases, with 11 bases remaining between them. Looked up from germline, CDR1 is SQVTM and CDR2 is ANQGSEA. The CDR3 extends over 15 amino acids. The CDR3 loop is CSVEHLGVSYNEQFF. In nucleotides, the CDR3 is TGCAGCGTTGAACATCTGGGGGTCTCCTACAATGAGCAGTTCTTC.

This chain links TRBV5-1 with TRBJ1-1, with TRBD1 matching over 7 bases. CDR1 and CDR2 (germline): SGHRS, YFSETQ. V gave up 0 bases and J gave up 4 bases; unmatched junction bases: 6. This CDR3 comprises 15 residues. CDR3 protein: CASSLGFGTATEAFF. CDR3 sequence (DNA): TGCGCCAGCAGCTTGGGGTTCGGGACAGCCACTGAAGCTTTCTTT.

This clonotype turned up a few times. The rearrangement uses TRBV14 and TRBJ1-2, with D possibly being TRBD1 (5 bases). Germline V gene lookup returns CDR1 SGHDN and CDR2 FVKESK. V was trimmed by 4 bases and J by 0 bases, leaving 15 bases between them. This CDR3 region has 16 residues. The CDR3, as DNA: TGTGCCAGCAGCCCCAGGGACGTGGTCGCTAACTATGGCTACACCTTC. Protein: CASSPRDVVANYGYTF.

This clonotype was counted a single time. This rearrangement joins TRBV20-1 to TRBJ1-1; possible D gene TRBD1, 6 bases. The CDR3 spans 13 residues. The germline CDR1 and CDR2 sequences are DFQATT and SNEGSKA (reference sequence). V was trimmed by 8 bases and J by 7 bases, leaving 20 bases between them. CDR3 sequence: CSFRGAGGSEAFF. CDR3 in DNA: TGCAGTTTTAGGGGGGCGGGAGGGAGTGAAGCTTTCTTT.

DNA for the CDR3: TGTGCCAGCAGGGAGGACGAGCAGTACTTC. It yields the protein CASREDEQYF. The chain recombines TRBV2 with TRBJ2-7, with TRBD2 as a possible D gene (5 bases). This CDR3 spans 10 amino acids. Trimming removed 6 bases from V and 5 bases from J, with 5 bases in between. Germline loops: CDR1 SNHLY, CDR2 FYNNEI. Complete variable domain (other parts from reference TRBV2 and TRBJ2-7): EPEVTQTPSHQVTQMGQEVILRCVPISNHLYFYWYRQILGQKVEFLVSFYNNEISEKSEIFDDQFSVERPDGSNFTLKIRSTKLEDSAMYFCASREDEQYFGPGTRLTVT.

This clonotype was seen a few times. The chain links TRBV12-3 or TRBV12-4 to TRBJ2-7; D unresolved. The CDR3 consists of 12 residues. With 5 bases removed from V and 6 bases from J, the gap between germline ends came to 11 bases. CDR3 nucleotides: TGTGCCAGCAGTCCGGGCCTGGGCGAGCAGTACTTC. Amino acids: CASSPGLGEQYF.

Only a few counts were recorded for this clonotype. The chain links TRBV20-1 to TRBJ2-7, with 8 bases lining up with TRBD2. CDR1 is DFQATT, CDR2 SNEGSKA, per germline (reference sequence). V shed 0 bases and J 6 bases; nucleotides not matched to a gene: 13. The CDR3 is made up of 16 amino acids. DNA for the CDR3: TGCAGTGCTAGAGATCCAGCGGGGGACGCAGAACGCGAGCAGTACTTC. Amino acids: CSARDPAGDAEREQYF.

The rearrangement uses TRBV9 and TRBJ2-7; no clear D. Trimming removed 0 bases from V and 2 bases from J, with 15 bases in between. The germline gives CDR1 SGDLS, CDR2 YYNGEE. CDR3 size: 16 residues. The CDR3 sequence is CASSVGIQDGAYEQYF. The CDR3 nucleotides read TGTGCCAGCAGCGTAGGGATCCAGGACGGAGCCTACGAGCAGTACTTC.

The chain employs TRBV29-1 and TRBJ2-1; D uncertain. Trimming stripped 0 bases from V and 4 bases from J, with 10 bases between. The CDR3 has 14 amino acids. The germline V gene has CDR1 SQVTM and CDR2 ANQGSEA. In nucleotides, the CDR3 is TGCAGCGTTGAAGACGGAGCTGCTTACAATGAGCAGTTCTTC. Amino acid sequence: CSVEDGAAYNEQFF.

The chain's CDR3 is CASSLFNYKIYAEAFF. The DNA of the CDR3 is TGTGCCAGCAGTTTATTCAACTATAAGATATACGCTGAAGCTTTCTTT. The chain links TRBV12-3 or TRBV12-4 to TRBJ1-1; D remains unclear. CDR3 size: 16 residues. The V end was cut by 2 bases, the J end by 6 bases, with 19 bases between.

Only a few counts were recorded for this clonotype. The genes are TRBV7-8 and TRBJ2-3; unclear D gene. The CDR3 length is 15 residues. CDR1 is SGHVS, CDR2 FQNEAQ, per germline. Trimming stripped 1 base from V and 0 bases from J, with 8 bases between. For the CDR3, the DNA is TGTGCCAGCAGCTTAGAACGGATTAGCACAGATACGCAGTATTTT. It codes for CASSLERISTDTQYF.

The count of this clonotype is one. J is TRBJ1-5 and V is TRBV2; D is perhaps TRBD1 (5 bases). CDR3 length equals 12 residues. V lost 4 bases to trimming and J lost 11 bases, with 12 bases between them. Germline assignment: CDR1 SNHLY and CDR2 FYNNEI. The CDR3 bases are TGTGCCAGCAGTGGGCGGGGGGGGACCCAGCATTTT. This sequence encodes CASSGRGGTQHF. Full variable domain (missing parts from reference TRBV2 and TRBJ1-5): EPEVTQTPSHQVTQMGQEVILRCVPISNHLYFYWYRQILGQKVEFLVSFYNNEISEKSEIFDDQFSVERPDGSNFTLKIRSTKLEDSAMYFCASSGRGGTQHFGDGTRLSIL.

The V gene is TRBV7-2, the J gene TRBJ2-1; 8 bases are a match to TRBD1. This CDR3 has 14 residues. In germline, CDR1 is SGHTA, CDR2 FQGNSA. The V and J ends lost 6 bases and 4 bases, in that order; junction bases with no gene match: 5. CDR3 in amino acids: CASSNRQGYNEQFF. The CDR3 DNA is TGTGCCAGCAGTAACAGACAGGGGTACAATGAGCAGTTCTTC.

The J gene is TRBJ2-5, the V gene TRBV20-1, with TRBD2 matching 8 bases. The DNA end is more similar to TRBJ2-7, so the J call may be wrong. The CDR3 has 14 amino acids. The V gene's germline CDR1 is DFQATT and CDR2 SNEGSKA (reference sequence). The CDR3 DNA reads as TGCAGTGCTAGAAAGCGGGAGACGCCCTACGAGCAGTACTTC. This gives the protein CSARKRETPYEQYF.

The J gene is TRBJ2-3, the V gene TRBV29-1; D might be TRBD1 (6 bases). The CDR3 runs to 17 residues. Trimming left V 0 bases short and J 2 bases short, with 18 bases between. CDR1 SQVTM and CDR2 ANQGSEA come from the germline V gene. The CDR3 loop reads CSVEETPLDRYTDTQYF. CDR3 in DNA: TGCAGCGTTGAAGAAACGCCCCTAGACAGGTACACAGATACGCAGTATTTT.

The chain carries TRBV29-1 and TRBJ2-5, with 8 nucleotides matching TRBD2. The J call may be incorrect, as the DNA end agrees better with TRBJ2-7. This CDR3 has 12 amino acids. Germline-derived CDR1 and CDR2 are SQVTM and ANQGSEA. CDR3 sequence reads: CSVGTGGYEQYF. CDR3 DNA: TGCAGCGTTGGAACGGGGGGGTACGAGCAGTACTTC.

This chain joins TRBV12-3 or TRBV12-4 and TRBJ2-3; D not resolved. CDR3 length: 16 residues. V lost 1 base and J 3 bases, leaving 14 bases between the germline ends. DNA for the CDR3: TGTGCCAGCAGTTTAGGAAAGCTATATAGTACAGATACGCAGTATTTT. Its protein is CASSLGKLYSTDTQYF.

This chain joins TRBV21-1 and TRBJ2-6. TRBV21-1 constitutes a pseudogene. This CDR3 has 16 amino acids. CDR3 nucleotides: TGTGCCAGCAGCAAATGGCTAAGGTCTGGGGCCAACGCCCTGACTTTC. Its protein is CASSKWLRSGANALTF.

The V and J genes are TRBV12-3 or TRBV12-4 and TRBJ2-1, with 12 bases aligning to TRBD1. The CDR3 has 17 amino acids. V lost 6 bases to trimming and J lost 9 bases; unmatched junction nucleotides: 15. The chain's CDR3 is CASSSPSGDRGHGEQFF. CDR3 nucleotide sequence: TGTGCCAGCAGCTCGCCCAGCGGGGACAGGGGGCACGGTGAGCAGTTCTTC.

This clonotype turned up a few times. The gene calls are TRBV29-1 and TRBJ1-2, with a possible D match to TRBD1 (5 bases). CDR1 is SQVTM, CDR2 ANQGSEA, per germline. The CDR3 consists of 13 residues. V was trimmed by 3 bases and J by 3 bases, leaving 11 bases between them. DNA for the CDR3: TGCAGCGTTGAGGGCGGGGACCACTATGGCTACACCTTC. Its protein is CSVEGGDHYGYTF.

This chain connects TRBV20-1 to TRBJ1-5; D ambiguous. The CDR3 is 13 residues long. Trimming stripped 3 bases from V and 7 bases from J, with 13 bases between. In germline, CDR1 is DFQATT, CDR2 SNEGSKA (reference sequence). For the CDR3, the DNA is TGCAGTGCTAGGCCCCAAGGGAGCCAGCCCCAGCATTTT. Translation: CSARPQGSQPQHF.

V and J are TRBV29-1 and TRBJ1-3, with D uncertain. The CDR3 spans 12 residues. Germline values: CDR1 SQVTM, CDR2 ANQGSEA. V lost 4 bases, J lost 1 base, and 5 bases lay in between. In nucleotides, the CDR3 is TGCAGCGTTGTGCAGTCTGGAAACACCATATATTTT. Amino acids: CSVVQSGNTIYF.

The gene calls are TRBV28 and TRBJ2-7, with 10 bases identical to TRBD2. Germline CDR1 MDHEN, CDR2 SYDVKM. CDR3 length: 15 residues. V was clipped by 6 bases and J by 3 bases; unmatched bases: 8. The CDR3 nucleotides read TGTGCCAGCAGACATATACTAGCGGGACTCTACGAGCAGTACTTC. It encodes CASRHILAGLYEQYF. Full variable domain (rest looked up from reference TRBV28 and TRBJ2-7): DVKVTQSSRYLVKRTGEKVFLECVQDMDHENMFWYRQDPGLGLRLIYFSYDVKMKEKGDIPEGYSVSREKKERFSLILESASTNQTSMYLCASRHILAGLYEQYFGPGTRLTVT.

The V gene is TRBV20-1, the J gene TRBJ2-7; D perhaps matches TRBD2 (5 bases). Germline values: CDR1 DFQATT, CDR2 SNEGSKA (reference sequence). CDR3 length: 11 amino acids. Trimming stripped 6 bases from V and 12 bases from J, with 18 bases between. The CDR3: CSASLLEGRYF. CDR3 nucleotides: TGCAGTGCGTCTCTTTTAGAGGGCCGGTACTTC.

The V call is TRBV9, the J call TRBJ2-3; unclear D gene. Looked up from germline, CDR1 is SGDLS and CDR2 is YYNGEE. The CDR3 is 16 amino acids. V was clipped by 0 bases and J by 0 bases, with 11 bases between them. Here the CDR3 DNA reads TGTGCCAGCAGCGTAGGTTCGGCGATTAGCACAGATACGCAGTATTTT. Protein product: CASSVGSAISTDTQYF.

The genes are TRBV12-3 or TRBV12-4 and TRBJ1-1; a possible D gene is TRBD1 (5 bases). V lost 3 bases and J lost 5, with 10 bases in between. This CDR3 comprises 13 residues. DNA for the CDR3: TGTGCCAGCAGTTTGGTGGGGCAAACTGAAGCTTTCTTT. It translates to CASSLVGQTEAFF.